The 25 T cell receptor beta chains presented below share a single source sample, sequenced in a study of naive and memory T cell subsets. For blood and skin samples, reverse transcription used TCR alpha and beta constant primers. TCRdb fed the UMI-ligation and nested PCR reads into MiXCR, producing one record per CDR3 protein. Altogether 17,000 or so distinct CDR3 sequences are present, less than 9.5% being singletons, with the ten largest covering 6.5% to 7%. Stated treatment: skin biopsy from PPD injection site in Mantoux-positive individual. Input was about 1 to 1,100 ng of DNase-treated total RNA without cell sorting. Specimen: skin, collected from a tuberculin skin test site. All receptors derive from an adult in good health.

This clonotype was recorded a few times. CDR3 sequence: CSAPGQYNSPLHF. In DNA, the CDR3 is TGCAGTGCCCCGGGACAGTATAATTCACCCCTCCACTTT. This chain links TRBV20-1 with TRBJ1-6; 7 nucleotides match TRBD1. The CDR3 totals 13 residues. Trimming at V came to 6 bases and at J to 4 bases, leaving 3 bases not matched to a gene. Germline-derived CDR1 and CDR2 are DFQATT and SNEGSKA (reference sequence).

The V gene is TRBV19, the J gene TRBJ2-1; D tentatively reads TRBD1 or TRBD2 (5 bases each). CDR1 is LNHDA, CDR2 SQIVND, per germline (reference sequence). Trimming pared 8 bases from V and 9 bases from J, leaving 14 bases between. The CDR3 has 12 amino acids. DNA for the CDR3: TGTGCCAGTCGATCGGGGCCACCTGAGCAGTTCTTC. Its protein product is CASRSGPPEQFF.

This clonotype was seen at least ten times. J is TRBJ2-1 and V is TRBV6-2 or TRBV6-3; 11 nucleotides line up with TRBD2. The CDR3 is 16 residues long. The V and J ends lost 6 bases and 9 bases, in that order; junction bases with no gene match: 13. Germline CDR1 and CDR2: MNHEY and SVGEGT. The CDR3 DNA reads TGTGCCAGCAGAATTAGCGGGAGGGCCTTTTTCCGTGAGCAGTTCTTC. Its protein product is CASRISGRAFFREQFF.

As DNA, the CDR3 is TGTGCCAGTAGTATGACAGGGGCCAGGACAGATACGCAGTATTTT. Translation gives CASSMTGARTDTQYF. The chain couples TRBV19 to TRBJ2-3; 8 bases align to TRBD1. V shed 3 bases, J shed 3 bases, and the junction held 5 bases outside the gene matches. The CDR3 has 15 amino acids. From germline, CDR1 is LNHDA and CDR2 SQIVND (reference sequence).

This clonotype has a count of ten or more. This chain joins TRBV28 and TRBJ2-1; perhaps TRBD1 as D (5 bases). Trimming took 7 bases from V and 6 from J, leaving 25 bases between them. The germline gives CDR1 MDHEN, CDR2 SYDVKM. CDR3 length: 17 residues. This chain's CDR3 is CASTETEGVFWGNEQFF. The CDR3, as DNA: TGTGCCAGCACCGAAACCGAAGGGGTTTTTTGGGGCAATGAGCAGTTCTTC.

The chain is built from TRBV5-4 and TRBJ2-7, with TRBD1 identical over 7 bases. The V gene's germline CDR1 is SGHNT and CDR2 YYREEE (reference sequence). V was pared by 4 bases and J by 0 bases, with 7 bases of the junction left unmatched. This CDR3 spans 15 amino acids. The CDR3 DNA reads as TGTGCCAGCAGCAAGACAGGGAGTCGCTCCTACGAGCAGTACTTC. Translating it yields CASSKTGSRSYEQYF.

Many counts were recorded for this clonotype. V and J are TRBV28 and TRBJ2-1; TRBD2 matches at 8 bases. V was clipped by 8 bases and J by 3 bases; unmatched bases: 6. This CDR3 contains 14 residues. The germline V gene encodes CDR1 MDHEN and CDR2 SYDVKM. In DNA form, the CDR3 reads TGTGCCAGCGTTAGCGGGACGGTCTACAATGAGCAGTTCTTC. Translating it yields CASVSGTVYNEQFF.

The rearrangement uses TRBV4-1 and TRBJ1-3; possible D gene TRBD1, 5 bases. CDR3 length: 18 residues. The germline gives CDR1 MGHRA, CDR2 YSYEKL. Trimming stripped 1 base from V and 0 bases from J, with 16 bases between. This CDR3 is CASSQVRLTVRSGNTIYF. The CDR3 bases are TGCGCCAGCAGCCAAGTTCGGTTGACAGTCCGCTCTGGAAACACCATATATTTT.

V usage is TRBV25-1 and J usage is TRBJ2-7; D may be TRBD1 (5 bases). Germline-derived CDR1 and CDR2 are MGHDK and SYGVNS. The V end lost 3 bases, the J end lost 6 bases, and 9 bases lay between the germline ends. The CDR3 extends over 12 amino acids. The CDR3 sequence: CASSDSGFEQYF. CDR3 nucleotide sequence: TGTGCCAGCAGTGATTCAGGGTTCGAGCAGTACTTC.

In nucleotides, the CDR3 is TGTGCCAGCGGGACAGGTCACACCTACGAGCAGTACTTC. Its protein is CASGTGHTYEQYF. This rearrangement joins TRBV27 to TRBJ2-7, with 8 bases that match TRBD1. This CDR3 has 13 amino acids. Losses at the gene ends were 8 bases for V and 2 bases for J; bases not matched to a gene: 5. Germline V gene lookup returns CDR1 MNHEY and CDR2 SMNVEV (reference sequence).

This clonotype is classed as medium-sized. This chain connects TRBV21-1 to TRBJ2-7; whether TRBD1, the table's D call, matches the DNA was not checked. TRBV21-1 is deemed a pseudogene. The CDR3 sequence is 16 residues long. CDR3 bases: TGTGCCAGCAGCAAAGAAGGGCAGCCCGGCTCCTACGAGCAGTACTTC. Translating gives CASSKEGQPGSYEQYF.

V usage is TRBV2 and J usage is TRBJ2-2; 7 nucleotides match TRBD1. J lost 2 bases, V lost 3 bases, and 9 bases had no gene match. The CDR3 has 17 residues. Germline CDR1 reads SNHLY; CDR2 reads FYNNEI. Written as DNA, the CDR3 is TGTGCCAGCAGTGACTTTTCCGGGACAGCAAACACCGGGGAGCTGTTTTTT. Its protein is CASSDFSGTANTGELFF.

This clonotype was counted many times. This chain links TRBV6-2 or TRBV6-3 with TRBJ2-3, with D unresolved. Looked up from germline, CDR1 is MNHEY and CDR2 is SVGEGT. V was trimmed by 5 bases and J by 10 bases, leaving 22 bases between them. The CDR3 totals 15 residues. This CDR3 is CASSPYGPQDIPQYF. In nucleotides, the CDR3 is TGTGCCAGCAGTCCGTACGGGCCCCAAGATATTCCGCAGTATTTT.

This clonotype was recorded a few times. The rearrangement joins TRBV9 to TRBJ1-5; 8 bases align to TRBD1. Germline V gene sequence: CDR1 SGDLS, CDR2 YYNGEE. The CDR3 totals 16 residues. V trimming: 4 bases; J trimming: 5 bases; junction bases outside the gene matches: 11. The DNA for the CDR3 is TGTGCCAGCAGCCAGGGGATCGGGACAGGACATCAGCCCCAGCATTTT. Translation: CASSQGIGTGHQPQHF.

This clonotype has at least ten counts. This sequence joins TRBV4-3 and TRBJ1-5; unclear D gene. V lost 4 bases to trimming and J lost 8 bases, with 9 bases between them. CDR3 size: 12 residues. The germline V gene encodes CDR1 LGHNA and CDR2 YSLEER. CDR3 loop: CASSLDGEPQHF. The CDR3, as DNA: TGCGCCAGCAGCCTGGACGGGGAGCCCCAGCATTTT.

This clonotype was detected only a few times. This chain uses TRBV20-1 with TRBJ1-4; possible D gene TRBD1, 6 bases. Germline V gene data show CDR1 as DFQATT and CDR2 as SNEGSKA (reference sequence). Trimming cost V 3 bases and J 7 bases, with 18 bases left between them. This CDR3 has 15 residues. CDR3 sequence reads: CSARSLGGQTEKLFF. In nucleotides, the CDR3 is TGCAGTGCTAGGTCCTTAGGGGGGCAGACTGAAAAACTGTTTTTT.

As regards this clonotype: A read error may explain this, as a much larger clone is one base away. V and J are TRBV12-3 or TRBV12-4 and TRBJ2-1; D is ambiguous. This CDR3 has 12 residues. Trimming pared 3 bases from V and 8 bases from J, leaving 8 bases between. CDR3 amino acids: CASSFSCDEQFF. The CDR3 DNA follows: TGTGCCAGCAGTTTCAGCTGCGATGAGCAGTTCTTC.

Only a few counts were recorded for this clonotype. V gene TRBV30 combines with J gene TRBJ2-2, with 9 bases identical to TRBD1. The CDR3 consists of 16 residues. The ends lost 8 bases at V and 5 bases at J; junction bases unmatched: 15. Germline loops: CDR1 GTSNPN, CDR2 SVGIG (reference sequence). The CDR3 coding sequence is TGTGCCGGGACAGGGTTAGAACGGGAGTTGACCGGGGAGCTGTTTTTT. It codes for CAGTGLERELTGELFF.

This clonotype was counted at least ten times. The chain joins TRBV12-3 or TRBV12-4 to TRBJ2-7; 12 bases agree with TRBD1. V trimming: 6 bases; J trimming: 1 base; junction bases outside the gene matches: 4. The CDR3 is 15 amino acids. CDR3 sequence reads: CASRPGQGASYEQYF. CDR3 nucleotide sequence: TGTGCCAGCAGGCCGGGACAGGGGGCATCCTACGAGCAGTACTTC.

In this sample, this clonotype turned up many times. The chain has TRBV5-4 and TRBJ2-2; D is perhaps TRBD1 or TRBD2 (5 bases each). CDR1 and CDR2 (germline): SGHNT, YYREEE (reference sequence). The CDR3 totals 16 residues. Trimming removed 4 bases from V and 6 bases from J, with 19 bases in between. DNA for the CDR3: TGTGCCAGCAGCAATGGACGGGGCAAGGTGGCCGGGGAGCTGTTTTTT. It specifies CASSNGRGKVAGELFF.

This clonotype was found many times. V is TRBV18 and J is TRBJ1-2; D is uncertain. Trimming stripped 4 bases from V and 5 bases from J, with 8 bases between. The CDR3 has 12 amino acids. Per germline, CDR1 KGHSH and CDR2 LQKENI. The CDR3 sequence is CASSQAGYGYTF. The CDR3, as DNA: TGTGCCAGCTCACAGGCGGGGTATGGCTACACCTTC.

The chain couples TRBV28 to TRBJ1-4, with D perhaps matching TRBD1 (5 bases). CDR1 and CDR2 from the germline V gene are MDHEN and SYDVKM. This CDR3 has 15 amino acids. Trimming took off 2 bases at V and 6 bases at J, with 13 bases between the two ends. The CDR3 loop reads CASSLGVGGDEKLFF. DNA of the CDR3: TGTGCCAGCAGTTTAGGCGTGGGGGGGGATGAAAAACTGTTTTTT.

This clonotype showed up many times. CDR3 protein: CASSLQETQYF. In DNA form, the CDR3 reads TGCGCCAGCAGCCTCCAAGAGACCCAGTACTTC. The rearrangement joins TRBV4-1 to TRBJ2-5, with D hard to call. Germline CDR1 MGHRA, CDR2 YSYEKL. V was cut by 4 bases and J by 1 base, with 1 base left in between. The CDR3 consists of 11 residues.

This clonotype was observed a few times. The V call is TRBV12-3 or TRBV12-4, the J call TRBJ2-7; the D is unclear. V dropped 6 bases and J dropped 4 bases, with 13 bases sitting between them. The CDR3 length is 13 residues. The CDR3 region is CASSFASSYEQYF. In DNA, the CDR3 is TGTGCCAGCAGCTTCGCTAGTTCATACGAGCAGTACTTC.

This clonotype was picked up many times. The chain is built from TRBV4-2 and TRBJ2-1; 8 bases agree with TRBD1. The germline CDR1 and CDR2 sequences are LGHNA and YNFKEQ. CDR3 length: 12 residues. V shed 4 bases, J shed 9 bases, and the junction held 2 bases outside the gene matches. CDR3 DNA: TGTGCCAGCAGCCTGACAGGGGCTGAGCAGTTCTTC. This sequence encodes CASSLTGAEQFF.